These T cell receptor beta chains were read from a single sample in a study of T-cell memory formation after mild COVID-19. TCRdb ran MiXCR on the 5' RACE reads and lists one entry per CDR3 protein. The repertoire holds over 400,000 distinct CDR3 sequences, under 25% seen once, with 10% to 15% in the top ten. The sample comprised PBMCs or a T cell subset sorted from them (not recorded which). These receptors all stem from an adult woman who had mild COVID-19 (a few samples of this study predate the infection). Cell type and time point are not known. Both conserved end residues are part of each CDR3. A D gene is named only where the DNA matches it firmly. Clone size, where shown, is once, few, many, or a class for clones that have expanded.

CDR3 | DNA | D | J | size | V
CASSGGETEAFF | TGTGCCAGCAGTGGGGGGGAGACTGAAGCTTTCTTT | - | TRBJ1-1 | - | TRBV25-1
CASTARAAYNEQFF | TGTGCCAGCACTGCCAGGGCTGCCTACAATGAGCAGTTCTTC | - | TRBJ2-1 | few | TRBV2
CASSLPVAFGTDTQYF | TGTGCCAGCAGCTTACCGGTGGCATTTGGCACAGATACGCAGTATTTT | - | TRBJ2-3 | many | TRBV7-8
CASSQDLGYEQYF | TGTGCCAGCAGCCAAGATCTGGGCTACGAGCAGTACTTC | - | TRBJ2-7 | many | TRBV4-2
CASSLAPVTSEQYF | TGTGCCAGCAGCTTAGCACCGGTTACGAGCGAGCAGTACTTC | - | TRBJ2-7 | - | TRBV7-3
CASSPTYRSSYNEQFF | TGTGCCAGCAGCCCCACTTACAGGAGCTCCTACAATGAGCAGTTCTTC | - | TRBJ2-1 | - | TRBV3-1
CASRPRQGSYEQYF | TGTGCCAGCAGACCTAGACAGGGGTCCTACGAGCAGTACTTC | TRBD1 | TRBJ2-7 | few | TRBV7-2
CASAIEAGANVLTF | TGCGCCAGCGCGATAGAAGCTGGGGCCAACGTCCTGACTTTC | - | TRBJ2-6 | - | TRBV4-1
CSASRRLAGGADTQYF | TGCAGTGCTAGCAGGAGGCTAGCGGGAGGGGCAGATACGCAGTATTTT | TRBD2 | TRBJ2-3 | - | TRBV20-1
CASSPWTGRVNEQFF | TGTGCCAGCAGTCCCTGGACAGGGCGGGTCAATGAGCAGTTCTTC | TRBD1 | TRBJ2-1 | few | TRBV25-1
CASSQSGVYEQYF | TGTGCCAGCAGCCAATCAGGGGTCTACGAGCAGTACTTC | - | TRBJ2-7 | - | TRBV13
CASSQVPSQETQYF | TGCGCCAGCAGCCAAGTTCCGTCACAAGAGACCCAGTACTTC | - | TRBJ2-5 | - | TRBV4-1
CSAREDSSYEQYF | TGCAGTGCTAGGGAAGACAGCAGCTACGAGCAGTACTTC | - | TRBJ2-7 | - | TRBV20-1
CASSRGMGASPLHF | TGTGCCAGCAGCCGAGGCATGGGAGCTTCACCCCTCCACTTT | - | TRBJ1-6 | - | TRBV6-6
CASSLLAWGTDTQYF | TGTGCCAGCAGCTTACTAGCGTGGGGCACAGATACGCAGTATTTT | TRBD2 | TRBJ2-3 | - | TRBV6-6
CASSQDRTGLSYEQYF | TGTGCCAGCAGCCAAGATAGAACAGGACTCTCCTACGAGCAGTACTTC | - | TRBJ2-7 | - | TRBV14
CASSQGHTSSGEQFF | TGTGCCAGCAGCCAAGGCCACACTAGCTCCGGCGAGCAGTTCTTC | - | TRBJ2-1 | few | TRBV3-1
CASSSRTGKNIQYF | TGTGCCAGCAGCTCAAGGACAGGGAAAAACATTCAGTACTTC | TRBD1 | TRBJ2-4 | - | TRBV5-5
CASSFGTGRNEQFF | TGCGCCAGCAGCTTCGGGACAGGGAGAAATGAGCAGTTCTTC | TRBD1 | TRBJ2-1 | - | TRBV5-1
CAWSVSGYEQYF | TGTGCCTGGAGTGTTTCAGGCTACGAGCAGTACTTC | - | TRBJ2-7 | many | TRBV30
CATSETVRAPYNEQFF | TGTGCCACCAGTGAAACGGTGCGGGCCCCATACAATGAGCAGTTCTTC | - | TRBJ2-1 | few | TRBV24-1
CASSYSALSDTQYF | TGTGCCAGCAGTTACTCTGCGTTATCAGATACGCAGTATTTT | - | TRBJ2-3 | few | TRBV6-6
CSAMGLAEYNEQFF | TGCAGTGCTATGGGACTAGCGGAGTACAATGAGCAGTTCTTC | TRBD2 | TRBJ2-1 | few | TRBV20-1
CASSPFGSSGANVLTF | TGTGCCAGCTCACCCTTTGGCAGCTCTGGGGCCAACGTCCTGACTTTC | - | TRBJ2-6 | few | TRBV18
CSAREGGTDTQYF | TGCAGTGCTAGGGAAGGGGGCACAGATACGCAGTATTTT | - | TRBJ2-3 | few | TRBV20-1
CASSPRTGLNEQFF | TGTGCCAGCAGCCCCCGGACAGGTCTTAATGAGCAGTTCTTC | TRBD1 | TRBJ2-1 | - | TRBV12-3/TRBV12-4
CASSLDASSYEQYF | TGTGCCAGCAGCTTAGACGCTAGTTCCTACGAGCAGTACTTC | - | TRBJ2-7 | - | TRBV7-9
CASSYPSDEQFF | TGCGCCAGCAGCTACCCTTCAGATGAGCAGTTCTTC | - | TRBJ2-1 | few | TRBV5-1
CASSIRDSLSYEQYF | TGTGCCAGTAGTATCCGGGACTCCCTCTCCTACGAGCAGTACTTC | - | TRBJ2-7 | - | TRBV19